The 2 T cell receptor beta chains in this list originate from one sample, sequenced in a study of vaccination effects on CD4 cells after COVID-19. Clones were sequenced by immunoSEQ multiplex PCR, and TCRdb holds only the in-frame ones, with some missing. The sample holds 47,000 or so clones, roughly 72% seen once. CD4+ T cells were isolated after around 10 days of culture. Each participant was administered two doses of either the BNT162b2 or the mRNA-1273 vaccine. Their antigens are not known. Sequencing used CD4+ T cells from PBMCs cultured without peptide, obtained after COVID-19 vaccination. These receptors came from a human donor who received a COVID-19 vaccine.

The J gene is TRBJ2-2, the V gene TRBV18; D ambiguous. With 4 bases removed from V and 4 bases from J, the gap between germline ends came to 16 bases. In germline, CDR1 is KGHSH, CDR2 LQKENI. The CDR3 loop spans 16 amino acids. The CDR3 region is CASSLTVPQITGELFF. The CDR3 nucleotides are TGTGCCAGCTCACTGACCGTCCCACAGATCACCGGGGAGCTGTTTTTT.

CDR3 nucleotide sequence: TGTGCCTGGAGTGCACTGGACAATGAGCAGTTCTTC. This codes for CAWSALDNEQFF. The chain employs TRBV30 and TRBJ2-1; D gene unclear. CDR1 is GTSNPN, CDR2 SVGIG, per germline (reference sequence). The CDR3 has 12 amino acids. Trimming left V 1 base short and J 5 bases short, with 6 bases between.